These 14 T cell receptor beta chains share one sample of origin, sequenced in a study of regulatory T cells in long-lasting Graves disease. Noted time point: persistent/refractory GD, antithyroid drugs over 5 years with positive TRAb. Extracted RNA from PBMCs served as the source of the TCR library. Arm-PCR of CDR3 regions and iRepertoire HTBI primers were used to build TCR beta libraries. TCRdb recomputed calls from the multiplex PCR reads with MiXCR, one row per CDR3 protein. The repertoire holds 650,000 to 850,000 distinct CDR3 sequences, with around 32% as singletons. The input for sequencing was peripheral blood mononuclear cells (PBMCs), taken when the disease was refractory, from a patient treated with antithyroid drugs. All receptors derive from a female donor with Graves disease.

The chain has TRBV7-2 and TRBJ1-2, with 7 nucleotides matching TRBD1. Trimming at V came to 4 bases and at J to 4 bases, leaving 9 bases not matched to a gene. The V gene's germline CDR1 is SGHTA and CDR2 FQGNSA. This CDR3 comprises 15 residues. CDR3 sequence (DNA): TGTGCCAGCAGCTATCCGGGACAGACCGCCTATGGCTACACCTTC. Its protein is CASSYPGQTAYGYTF.

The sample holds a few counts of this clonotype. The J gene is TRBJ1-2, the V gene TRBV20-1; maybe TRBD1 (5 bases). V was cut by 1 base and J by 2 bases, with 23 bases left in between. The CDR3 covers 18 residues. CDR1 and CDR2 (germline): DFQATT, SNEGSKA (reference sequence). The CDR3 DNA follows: TGCAGTGCTAGAGCTCCTCGGGACGGTCGAATCTCCAACTATGGCTACACCTTC. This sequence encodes CSARAPRDGRISNYGYTF.

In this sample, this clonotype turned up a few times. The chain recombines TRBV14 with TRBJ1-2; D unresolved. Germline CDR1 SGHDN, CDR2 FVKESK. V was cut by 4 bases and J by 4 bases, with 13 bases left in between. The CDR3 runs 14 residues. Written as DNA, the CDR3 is TGTGCCAGCAGCCCCAGGACCGCTTTCTATGGCTACACCTTC. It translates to CASSPRTAFYGYTF.

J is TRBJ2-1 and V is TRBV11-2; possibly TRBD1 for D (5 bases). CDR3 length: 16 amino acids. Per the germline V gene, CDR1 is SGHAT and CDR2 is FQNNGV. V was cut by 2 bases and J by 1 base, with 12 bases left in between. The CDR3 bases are TGTGCCAGCAGCTTATTGGGCAGGGATTCCTACAATGAGCAGTTCTTC. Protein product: CASSLLGRDSYNEQFF.

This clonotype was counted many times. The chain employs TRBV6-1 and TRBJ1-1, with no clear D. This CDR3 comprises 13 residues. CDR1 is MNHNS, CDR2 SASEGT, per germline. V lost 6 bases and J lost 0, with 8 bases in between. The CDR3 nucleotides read TGTGCCAGCAGAGGTAGTGTGAACACTGAAGCTTTCTTT. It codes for CASRGSVNTEAFF.

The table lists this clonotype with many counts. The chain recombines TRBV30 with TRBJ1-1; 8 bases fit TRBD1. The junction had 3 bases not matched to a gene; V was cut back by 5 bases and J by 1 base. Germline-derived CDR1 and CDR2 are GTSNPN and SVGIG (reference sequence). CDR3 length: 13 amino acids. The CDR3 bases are TGTGCCTGGTACGGGACAGGGAACACTGAAGCTTTCTTT. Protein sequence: CAWYGTGNTEAFF.

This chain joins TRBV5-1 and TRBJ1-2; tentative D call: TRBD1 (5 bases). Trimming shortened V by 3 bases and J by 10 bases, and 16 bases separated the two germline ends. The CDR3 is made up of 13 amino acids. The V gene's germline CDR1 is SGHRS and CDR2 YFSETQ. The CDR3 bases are TGCGCCAGCAGCTCGGGGACCCTTCGGGACTACACCTTC. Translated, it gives CASSSGTLRDYTF. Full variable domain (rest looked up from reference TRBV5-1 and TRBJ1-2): KAGVTQTPRYLIKTRGQQVTLSCSPISGHRSVSWYQQTPGQGLQFLFEYFSETQRNKGNFPGRFSGRQFSNSRSEMNVSTLELGDSALYLCASSSGTLRDYTFGSGTRLTVV.

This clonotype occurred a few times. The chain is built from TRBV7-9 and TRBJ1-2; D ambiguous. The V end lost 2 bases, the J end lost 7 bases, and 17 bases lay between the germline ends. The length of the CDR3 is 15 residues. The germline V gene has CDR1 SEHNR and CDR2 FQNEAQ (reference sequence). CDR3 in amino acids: CASSLWESLGRGYTF. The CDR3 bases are TGTGCCAGCAGCTTATGGGAGTCCCTGGGTCGTGGCTACACCTTC.

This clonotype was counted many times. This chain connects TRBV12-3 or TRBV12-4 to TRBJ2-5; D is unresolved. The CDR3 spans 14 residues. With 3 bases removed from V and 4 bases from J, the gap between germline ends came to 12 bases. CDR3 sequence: CASSFASPLETQYF. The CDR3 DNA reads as TGTGCCAGCAGTTTCGCCTCGCCCCTAGAGACCCAGTACTTC.

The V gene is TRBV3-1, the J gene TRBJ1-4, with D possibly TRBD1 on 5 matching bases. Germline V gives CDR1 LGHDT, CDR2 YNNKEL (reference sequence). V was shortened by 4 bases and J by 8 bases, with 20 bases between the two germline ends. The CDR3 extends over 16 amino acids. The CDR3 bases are TGTGCCAGCAGCCGGGACGACCGAGTCCCAGGGGAAAAACTGTTTTTT. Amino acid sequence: CASSRDDRVPGEKLFF.

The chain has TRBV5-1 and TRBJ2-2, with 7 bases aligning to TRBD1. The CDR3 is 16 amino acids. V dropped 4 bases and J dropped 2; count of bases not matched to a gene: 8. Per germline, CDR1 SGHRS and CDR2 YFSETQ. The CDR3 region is CASSAPGQRNTGELFF. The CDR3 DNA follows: TGCGCCAGCAGCGCCCCGGGACAGAGAAACACCGGGGAGCTGTTTTTT. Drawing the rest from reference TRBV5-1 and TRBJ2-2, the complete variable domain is KAGVTQTPRYLIKTRGQQVTLSCSPISGHRSVSWYQQTPGQGLQFLFEYFSETQRNKGNFPGRFSGRQFSNSRSEMNVSTLELGDSALYLCASSAPGQRNTGELFFGEGSRLTVL.

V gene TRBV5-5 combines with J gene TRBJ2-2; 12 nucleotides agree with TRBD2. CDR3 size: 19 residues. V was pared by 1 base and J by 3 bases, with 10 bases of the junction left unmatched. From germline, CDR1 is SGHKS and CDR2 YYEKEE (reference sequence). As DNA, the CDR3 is TGTGCCAGCAGCTTGTTTGCGACTAGCGGGAGCTACGACACCGGGGAGCTGTTTTTT. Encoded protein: CASSLFATSGSYDTGELFF. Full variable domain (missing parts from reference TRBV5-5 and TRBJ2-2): DAGVTQSPTHLIKTRGQQVTLRCSPISGHKSVSWYQQVLGQGPQFIFQYYEKEERGRGNFPDRFSARQFPNYSSELNVNALLLGDSALYLCASSLFATSGSYDTGELFFGEGSRLTVL.

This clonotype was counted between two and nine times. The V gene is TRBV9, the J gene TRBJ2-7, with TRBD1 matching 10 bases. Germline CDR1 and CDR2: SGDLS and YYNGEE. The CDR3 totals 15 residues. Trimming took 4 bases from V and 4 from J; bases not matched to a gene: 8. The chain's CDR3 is CASSTGTGELYEQYF. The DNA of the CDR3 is TGTGCCAGCAGCACCGGGACAGGGGAACTATACGAGCAGTACTTC.

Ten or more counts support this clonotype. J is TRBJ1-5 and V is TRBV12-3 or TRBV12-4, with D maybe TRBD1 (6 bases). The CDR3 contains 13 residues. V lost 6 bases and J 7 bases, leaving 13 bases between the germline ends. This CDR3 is CASSIQGSQPQHF. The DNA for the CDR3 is TGTGCCAGCAGCATACAGGGTTCCCAGCCCCAGCATTTT.